The present T cell receptor (beta chain) was sequenced within a study of blood T cells in healthy people across ages. Germline V gives CDR1 GTSNPN, CDR2 SVGIG (reference sequence). V lost 3 bases and J lost 0, with 6 bases in between. This CDR3 has 12 amino acids. Alongside a J-beta primer mix, a sample-barcoded 5' primer served in a second PCR lasting about 7 to 12 cycles. Each CDR3 protein gets one entry after TCRdb re-called the 5' RACE reads with MiXCR. The sample consists of over 1,200,000 distinct CDR3 sequences, approximately 59% of them appearing once. The individuals who served as donors were healthy Caucasians living in Russia, aged about 6 to 95.

Sequencing used blood. The gene calls are TRBV30 and TRBJ2-7; D not resolved. The TCR comes from a man aged 18 to 30 in good health. CDR3 region: CAWRRVSYEQYF. CDR3 sequence (DNA): TGTGCCTGGAGAAGGGTCTCCTACGAGCAGTACTTC.